The 10 T cell receptor beta chains in this list originate from one sample, sequenced in a study of blood T cell repertoires in COVID-19. Repertoires were generated with immunoSEQ multiplex PCR, while TCRdb's copy carries only in-frame clones and drops some. Among nearly 80,000 clones listed, around 90% were seen once. The sequenced sample was peripheral blood. The receptor set was obtained from a woman older than 75 with acute or convalescent COVID-19.

The chain recombines TRBV11-2 with TRBJ2-5, with D maybe TRBD2 (6 bases). Trimming shortened V by 1 base and J by 5 bases, and 14 bases separated the two germline ends. This CDR3 spans 15 amino acids. The V gene's germline CDR1 is SGHAT and CDR2 FQNNGV. CDR3 in DNA: TGTGCCAGCAGCTTAGTTGGGGGGTCGGGCGAGACCCAGTACTTC. Translation gives CASSLVGGSGETQYF.

The chain employs TRBV3-1 (or the pseudogene TRBV3-2) and TRBJ1-4, with 8 nucleotides matching TRBD1. This CDR3 region has 15 residues. The trim removed 4 bases at V and 7 bases at J, leaving 8 bases unmatched. Germline lookup yields CDR1 LGHDT and CDR2 YNNKEL (reference sequence). The CDR3 reads CASSPRTGPGEKLFF. In nucleotides, the CDR3 is TGTGCCAGCAGCCCGAGGACAGGGCCAGGTGAAAAACTGTTTTTT.

This rearrangement joins TRBV3-1 (or the pseudogene TRBV3-2) to TRBJ2-6; D ambiguous. V lost 4 bases to trimming and J lost 5 bases, with 9 bases between them. CDR3 size: 14 residues. In germline, CDR1 is LGHDT, CDR2 YNNKEL (reference sequence). As DNA, the CDR3 is TGTGCCAGCAGCCCGCGGTCAAGGGCCAACGTCCTGACTTTC. It codes for CASSPRSRANVLTF.

The chain recombines TRBV7-3 with TRBJ2-2, with D uncertain. The germline V gene has CDR1 SGHTA and CDR2 FQGTGA. The CDR3 loop spans 16 amino acids. The V end was cut by 0 bases, the J end by 0 bases, with 8 bases between. The CDR3 DNA is TGTGCCAGCAGCTTAACAGTAGTGTCGAACACCGGGGAGCTGTTTTTT. It specifies CASSLTVVSNTGELFF.

This sequence joins TRBV6-5 and TRBJ1-5; D is perhaps TRBD1 (5 bases). CDR3 length: 13 residues. V was cut by 4 bases and J by 6 bases, with 10 bases left in between. CDR1 and CDR2 from the germline V gene are MNHEY and SVGAGI. CDR3 amino acids: CASSFRVSQPQHF. Here the CDR3 DNA reads TGTGCCAGCAGTTTCAGGGTGAGTCAGCCCCAGCATTTT.

Only one count was recorded for this clone. This chain uses TRBV4-1 with TRBJ1-2; D ambiguous. The CDR3 contains 16 residues. V gave up 0 bases and J gave up 4 bases, with 15 bases separating them. Germline values: CDR1 MGHRA, CDR2 YSYEKL. The CDR3 loop is CASSQEVVGPFYGYTF. The CDR3 DNA follows: TGCGCCAGCAGCCAAGAGGTAGTTGGGCCGTTCTATGGCTACACCTTC.

The chain carries TRBV19 and TRBJ1-2, with 9 bases identical to TRBD1. The CDR3 is made up of 16 amino acids. After removal of 5 bases from V and 7 bases from J, the junction contained 14 bases not matched to a gene. Germline-derived CDR1 and CDR2 are LNHDA and SQIVND (reference sequence). The DNA for the CDR3 is TGTGCCAGTAGTCCGGATCGGGGACAGGGTCATCGTGGCTACACCTTC. Its translation is CASSPDRGQGHRGYTF.

Comments on this clone: The identical CDR3 is also encoded by other nucleotide sequences in the sample. The chain is built from TRBV19 and TRBJ1-5; 7 bases agree with TRBD1. Trimming at V came to 6 bases and at J to 3 bases, leaving 2 bases not matched to a gene. Germline loops: CDR1 LNHDA, CDR2 SQIVND (reference sequence). The CDR3 is made up of 13 amino acids. In nucleotides, the CDR3 is TGTGCCAGTAGAGGGACAGACAATCAGCCCCAGCATTTT. It specifies CASRGTDNQPQHF.

The chain couples TRBV7-9 to TRBJ2-5; 12 bases align to TRBD2. The V gene end was trimmed by 0 bases and the J gene end by 6 bases; junction bases not matched to a gene: 11. This CDR3 has 18 residues. Per germline, CDR1 SEHNR and CDR2 FQNEAQ (reference sequence). CDR3 sequence reads: CASSLASPSSGGVKTQYF. The DNA of the CDR3 is TGTGCCAGCAGCTTAGCATCTCCGTCTAGCGGGGGGGTAAAGACCCAGTACTTC.

The J gene is TRBJ1-2, the V gene TRBV5-5, with 9 bases aligning to TRBD1. Trimming cost V 0 bases and J 4 bases; bases outside gene matches: 13. This CDR3 comprises 18 residues. Germline V gene data show CDR1 as SGHKS and CDR2 as YYEKEE (reference sequence). The CDR3 spells CASSLVGTGRSDLYGYTF. The DNA of the CDR3 is TGTGCCAGCAGCTTGGTCGGGACAGGGCGCTCGGACCTCTATGGCTACACCTTC.